The TCR beta chain described here comes from a study of blood T cells in healthy people across ages. Study conclusions and caveats: Older individuals had lower TCR beta diversity per million T cells (the decline was roughly linear). As naive T cell percentage varied, TCR beta diversity correlated strongly with it.

Notes on this clonotype: The antigen is undetermined.

The draw of peripheral blood yielded around 10 milliliters from each donor. No fewer than 5 micrograms of total RNA were isolated from every sample. Then a second PCR, running roughly 6 to 12 cycles, was carried out with a sample-barcoded 5' primer and a J-beta primer mix. Via MiXCR, TCRdb re-called the 5' RACE reads, giving one row per CDR3 protein. The sample lists roughly 1,700,000 distinct CDR3 sequences, 28% occurring once. The CDR3 covers 14 residues. CDR1 is SGHTA and CDR2 is FQGTGA in the germline V gene. V was shortened by 11 bases and J by 5 bases, with 18 bases between the two germline ends.

The sequenced sample was blood. The clonotype comes from a woman younger than 45 in good health. J is TRBJ2-2 and V is TRBV7-3; D may be TRBD1 (5 bases). CDR3 coding DNA: TGTGCCTCTAAAACAGGAGCTTCAACCGGGGAGCTGTTTTTT. Translating it yields CASKTGASTGELFF.